Below are 24 T cell receptor beta chains sequenced from a single sample in a study of beta chain features in type 1 diabetes. Since all of the isolated RNA was reverse transcribed, expressed TCRB transcripts were what got sequenced. Using immunoSEQ multiplex PCR, the repertoire was profiled, and TCRdb retains in-frame clones only, with some absent. This table has over 300,000 clones, 7% to 9% appearing once. Sequenced: central memory CD4+ T cells from blood. The source is a woman between 18 and 30 years old in good health.

The rearrangement links TRBV7-9 to TRBJ1-2, with D perhaps TRBD1 (5 bases). Germline CDR1 and CDR2: SEHNR and FQNEAQ (reference sequence). With 5 bases removed from V and 4 bases from J, the gap between germline ends came to 17 bases. The CDR3 contains 15 residues. DNA of the CDR3: TGTGCCAGCAGCGCGATGCGGGACGCCGCCTATGGCTACACCTTC. As protein: CASSAMRDAAYGYTF.

The chain links TRBV10-3 to TRBJ2-1; 8 bases map to TRBD2. This CDR3 region has 13 residues. After removal of 8 bases from V and 3 bases from J, the junction contained 3 bases not matched to a gene. Per the germline V gene, CDR1 is ENHRY and CDR2 is SYGVKD. The CDR3 DNA is TGTGCCATCGCCGGGACTAGCTACAATGAGCAGTTCTTC. Residues: CAIAGTSYNEQFF.

This sequence joins TRBV7-8 and TRBJ2-5, with TRBD1 identical over 8 bases. CDR3 length: 14 amino acids. J gave up 6 bases and V 5 bases, and 8 bases lay outside the gene matches. The V gene's germline CDR1 is SGHVS and CDR2 FQNEAQ. The CDR3 DNA reads TGTGCCAGCAGCCTACGGACAGGGAGACAGACCCAGTACTTC. Protein sequence: CASSLRTGRQTQYF. Full variable domain (remainder filled in from reference TRBV7-8 and TRBJ2-5): GAGVSQSPRYKVAKRGQDVALRCDPISGHVSLFWYQQALGQGPEFLTYFQNEAQLDKSGLPSDRFFAERPEGSVSTLKIQRTQQEDSAVYLCASSLRTGRQTQYFGPGTRLLVL.

This clone turned up a few times. V gene TRBV7-2 combines with J gene TRBJ2-7; D is unresolved. The V end lost 1 base, the J end lost 3 bases, and 7 bases lay between the germline ends. The germline V gene encodes CDR1 SGHTA and CDR2 FQGNSA. This CDR3 spans 13 amino acids. The CDR3 DNA follows: TGTGCCAGCAGCTTAGAATCCAACTACGAGCAGTACTTC. This translates into CASSLESNYEQYF.

The chain recombines TRBV19 with TRBJ2-7, with 8 bases matching TRBD1. Trimming cost V 5 bases and J 2 bases; bases outside gene matches: 20. The CDR3 has 19 residues. Germline loops: CDR1 LNHDA, CDR2 SQIVND (reference sequence). DNA for the CDR3: TGTGCCAGTAGTCCGCTACCGGGACAGGCGTCGTTAAAACCCTACGAGCAGTACTTC. Its translation is CASSPLPGQASLKPYEQYF.

The chain links TRBV7-9 to TRBJ2-5, with D uncertain. V was pared by 9 bases and J by 4 bases, with 12 bases between. This CDR3 has 12 residues. Per germline, CDR1 SEHNR and CDR2 FQNEAQ (reference sequence). In nucleotides, the CDR3 is TGTGCCAGTGTACAAGGGATAGAGACCCAGTACTTC. Protein: CASVQGIETQYF.

There are a few counts of this clone. This chain joins TRBV4-1 and TRBJ2-2; 9 bases line up with TRBD1. Germline assignment: CDR1 MGHRA and CDR2 YSYEKL. The CDR3 length is 14 residues. After removal of 4 bases from V and 4 bases from J, the junction contained 1 base not matched to a gene. The CDR3: CASSPGQGTGELFF. CDR3 nucleotides: TGCGCCAGCAGCCCGGGACAGGGCACCGGGGAGCTGTTTTTT.

This clone was seen only a few times. V usage is TRBV10-3 and J usage is TRBJ1-1, with 8 bases that match TRBD1. CDR3 length: 13 residues. V shed 4 bases, J shed 7 bases, and the junction held 5 bases outside the gene matches. CDR1 and CDR2 from the germline V gene are ENHRY and SYGVKD. DNA for the CDR3: TGTGCCATCAGTGCGAACAGGGGGTTTGAAGCTTTCTTT. The encoded protein is CAISANRGFEAFF.

There are a few counts of this clone. The chain links TRBV5-4 to TRBJ1-2; D not resolved. The ends were cut back, 4 bases at V and 4 bases at J, with 17 bases in the middle. Germline V gene data show CDR1 as SGHNT and CDR2 as YYREEE (reference sequence). The CDR3 sequence is 15 residues long. Here the CDR3 reads CASSGDNSDFYGYTF. The CDR3 nucleotides are TGTGCCAGCAGCGGTGACAATAGCGATTTCTATGGCTACACCTTC.

This chain connects TRBV21-1 to TRBJ1-1; no check of the table's D call, TRBD1, against the DNA was made. TRBV21-1 is a known pseudogene. The CDR3 has 13 residues. CDR3 nucleotide sequence: TGTGCCAGTCCTGAAAGTGGCAGGCATGAAGCTTTCTTT. Protein product: CASPESGRHEAFF.

The chain combines TRBV19 with TRBJ1-5, with D possibly matching TRBD1 (6 bases). CDR1 is LNHDA and CDR2 is SQIVND in the germline V gene (reference sequence). The CDR3 loop spans 15 amino acids. The V end lost 4 bases, the J end lost 1 base, and 11 bases lay between the germline ends. CDR3 sequence (DNA): TGTGCCAGTAGTACTCAACAGGGAAGCAATCAGCCCCAGCATTTT. Its protein is CASSTQQGSNQPQHF. The full variable domain, in which reference TRBV19 and TRBJ1-5 provide the parts outside the CDR3, is DGGITQSPKYLFRKEGQNVTLSCEQNLNHDAMYWYRQDPGQGLRLIYYSQIVNDFQKGDIAEGYSVSREKKESFPLTVTSAQKNPTAFYLCASSTQQGSNQPQHFGDGTRLSIL.

This clone appeared a few times. The chain has TRBV14 and TRBJ2-1; 7 bases align to TRBD2. This CDR3 is built from 13 residues. V was clipped by 4 bases and J by 3 bases; unmatched bases: 0. Germline V gene lookup returns CDR1 SGHDN and CDR2 FVKESK. As DNA, the CDR3 is TGTGCCAGCAGCCGGGACTACTACAATGAGCAGTTCTTC. It translates to CASSRDYYNEQFF.

V usage is TRBV20-1 and J usage is TRBJ2-7; D unresolved. V lost 5 bases, J lost 11 bases, and 16 bases lay in between. The CDR3 runs to 11 residues. Germline CDR1 DFQATT, CDR2 SNEGSKA (reference sequence). The DNA of the CDR3 is TGCAGTGCTTCTTTTATGGCGTTTAAGTACTTC. It is translated as CSASFMAFKYF.

This clone has just a few counts. The genes are TRBV5-1 and TRBJ2-5; D gene ambiguous. Germline CDR1 and CDR2: SGHRS and YFSETQ. The CDR3 is 13 residues long. The V gene lost 4 bases and the J gene lost 4 bases, with 11 bases spanning the gap. CDR3 nucleotides: TGCGCCAGCAGCCTTCGGCGCGGAGAGACCCAGTACTTC. This sequence encodes CASSLRRGETQYF. The full variable domain, its missing parts supplied by reference TRBV5-1 and TRBJ2-5, is KAGVTQTPRYLIKTRGQQVTLSCSPISGHRSVSWYQQTPGQGLQFLFEYFSETQRNKGNFPGRFSGRQFSNSRSEMNVSTLELGDSALYLCASSLRRGETQYFGPGTRLLVL.

This clone was counted a few times. The chain carries TRBV6-6 and TRBJ2-1; 10 nucleotides line up with TRBD1. The CDR3 is 15 residues long. CDR1 is MNHNY and CDR2 is SVGAGI in the germline V gene (reference sequence). V was clipped by 5 bases and J by 6 bases; unmatched bases: 7. CDR3 sequence: CASSVRDRGPNEQFF. In DNA form, the CDR3 reads TGTGCCAGCAGTGTCCGGGACAGGGGTCCCAATGAGCAGTTCTTC.

This clone was seen at least ten times. The rearrangement uses TRBV6-5 and TRBJ2-4; TRBD2 might be the D (5 bases). Trimming stripped 0 bases from V and 5 bases from J, with 8 bases between. Germline CDR1 reads MNHEY; CDR2 reads SVGAGI. The CDR3 loop spans 14 amino acids. CDR3 coding DNA: TGTGCCAGCAGTTACTCGAGGGCCCAAAACATTCAGTACTTC. It translates to CASSYSRAQNIQYF.

The CDR3 bases are TGTGCCAGCAGTTCCCTGAAGACCCAGTACTTC. This encodes CASSSLKTQYF. The chain employs TRBV6-5 and TRBJ2-5; the D is unclear. V shed 4 bases and J shed 6 bases, with 6 bases lying between them. From germline, CDR1 is MNHEY and CDR2 SVGAGI. The CDR3 covers 11 residues.

Ten or more counts support this clone. The chain recombines TRBV2 with TRBJ1-2; D is possibly TRBD1 (6 bases). The CDR3 contains 17 residues. The V end was cut by 4 bases, the J end by 1 base, with 19 bases between. CDR1 and CDR2 from the germline V gene are SNHLY and FYNNEI. CDR3 DNA: TGTGCCAGCAGTGTCCCGCAGCCAGGGGCCGTTAACTATGGCTACACCTTC. It specifies CASSVPQPGAVNYGYTF.

The V gene is TRBV10-2, the J gene TRBJ2-3; TRBD2 is a possible D gene (5 bases). The V and J ends lost 4 bases and 3 bases respectively, with 11 bases between them. Germline V lookup: CDR1 WSHSY, CDR2 SAAADI. This CDR3 is built from 14 residues. The chain's CDR3 is CASSVGRTTDTQYF. Here the CDR3 DNA reads TGCGCCAGCAGTGTAGGACGGACTACAGATACGCAGTATTTT.

This clone was seen ten or more times. The chain recombines TRBV7-6 with TRBJ1-5; tentatively, D is TRBD1 (6 bases). This CDR3 comprises 15 residues. V gave up 1 base and J gave up 6 bases, with 13 bases separating them. The germline V gene has CDR1 SGHVS and CDR2 FNYEAQ. The CDR3 DNA reads as TGTGCCAGCAGCTTAGTTGCAGGGGTCGGTCAGCCCCAGCATTTT. Translation: CASSLVAGVGQPQHF.

This clone showed up just a few times. The chain uses TRBV7-9 and TRBJ1-5; 7 bases agree with TRBD1. The CDR3 is made up of 15 amino acids. Unmatched junction bases numbered 8, after V lost 5 bases and J lost 4 bases. CDR1 SEHNR and CDR2 FQNEAQ come from the germline V gene (reference sequence). The CDR3 region has the DNA TGTGCCAGCAGCCCAGACGCAGGGGGTAATCAGCCCCAGCATTTT. Its protein is CASSPDAGGNQPQHF.

The V and J genes are TRBV4-2 and TRBJ2-2; possibly TRBD1 for D (6 bases). V was trimmed by 5 bases and J by 3 bases, leaving 13 bases between them. In germline, CDR1 is LGHNA, CDR2 YNFKEQ. The CDR3 loop spans 15 amino acids. In DNA form, the CDR3 reads TGTGCCAGCAGCACACAATCAGGGGACACCGGGGAGCTGTTTTTT. This gives the protein CASSTQSGDTGELFF.

This clone was seen only a few times. The gene calls are TRBV10-3 and TRBJ1-5, with D uncertain. Germline V CDR1 and CDR2: ENHRY, SYGVKD. The V gene lost 6 bases and the J gene lost 5 bases, with 8 bases spanning the gap. The CDR3 contains 12 residues. CDR3 region: CAIREADQPQHF. CDR3 DNA sequence: TGTGCCATCAGGGAGGCAGATCAGCCCCAGCATTTT.

Only a few counts were recorded for this clone. Other DNA sequences of this sample code for an identical CDR3. The rearrangement uses TRBV7-9 and TRBJ2-3; 7 bases fit TRBD1. The CDR3 has 14 residues. Germline CDR1 reads SEHNR; CDR2 reads FQNEAQ (reference sequence). The J segment lost 6 bases and the V segment lost 1 base, leaving 4 bases of the junction unmatched. CDR3 in amino acids: CASSLGQGADTQYF. CDR3 coding DNA: TGTGCCAGCAGCTTAGGACAGGGTGCGGATACGCAGTATTTT.